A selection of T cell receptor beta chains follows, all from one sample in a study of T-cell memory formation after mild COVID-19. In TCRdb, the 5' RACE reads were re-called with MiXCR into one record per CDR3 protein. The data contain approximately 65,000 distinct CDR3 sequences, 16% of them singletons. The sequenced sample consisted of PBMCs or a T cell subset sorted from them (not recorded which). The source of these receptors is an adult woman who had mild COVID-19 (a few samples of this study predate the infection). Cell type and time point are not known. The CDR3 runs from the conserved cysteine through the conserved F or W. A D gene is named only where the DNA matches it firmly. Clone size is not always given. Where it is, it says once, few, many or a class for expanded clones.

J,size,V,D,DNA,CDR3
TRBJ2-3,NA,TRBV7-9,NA,TGTGCCAGCAGGGGCGCAGATTTT,CASRGADF
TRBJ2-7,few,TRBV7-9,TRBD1,TGTGCCAGCAGCTTAACGGGACAGTATTACGAGCAGTACTTC,CASSLTGQYYEQYF
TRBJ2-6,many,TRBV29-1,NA,TGCAGCGTTCCCATCGAGGCTGGGGCCAACGTCCTGACTTTC,CSVPIEAGANVLTF
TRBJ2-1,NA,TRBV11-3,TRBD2,TGTGCCAGCAGCTTTGGACTAGTCGATGAGCAGTTCTTC,CASSFGLVDEQFF
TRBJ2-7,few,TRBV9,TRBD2,TGTGCCAGCAGCGTAGCGGGACTAGCGTACGAGCAGTACTTC,CASSVAGLAYEQYF
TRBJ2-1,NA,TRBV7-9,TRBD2,TGTGCCAGCACCCCGCCGGGACTAGCGGGTTACTCCTACAATGAGCAGTTCTTC,CASTPPGLAGYSYNEQFF
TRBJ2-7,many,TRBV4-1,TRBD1,TGCGCCAGCAGCCCTGGGGTAGCAGGGGGCTACGAGCAGTACTTC,CASSPGVAGGYEQYF
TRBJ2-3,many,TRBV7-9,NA,TGTGCCAGCAGCACAGGGCACCTTTACTCTAGCACAGATACGCAGTATTTT,CASSTGHLYSSTDTQYF
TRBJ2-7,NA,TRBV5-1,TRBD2,TGCGCCAGCAGCGGAGGACTAGCGGACTCACGCTCCTACGAGCAGTACTTC,CASSGGLADSRSYEQYF
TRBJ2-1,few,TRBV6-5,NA,TGTGCCAGCAGTTACTCCCACGACGGTGCCCAGTTCTTC,CASSYSHDGAQFF
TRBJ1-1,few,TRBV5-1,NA,TGCGCCAGCAGCTTGCGAGGTACACAGGGGAACACTGAAGCTTTCTTT,CASSLRGTQGNTEAFF
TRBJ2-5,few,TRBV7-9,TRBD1,TGTGCCAGCAGCCCACCTAGGACAGGGGTCGAAGAGACCCAGTACTTC,CASSPPRTGVEETQYF
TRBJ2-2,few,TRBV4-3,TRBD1,TGCGCCAGCAGCCAAGGACAGGGGTTCGGCACCGGGGAGCTGTTTTTT,CASSQGQGFGTGELFF
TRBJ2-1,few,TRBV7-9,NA,TGTGCCAGCAGCTTTCCGGCTAGTTTAGAGGGGCATGAGCAGTTCTTC,CASSFPASLEGHEQFF
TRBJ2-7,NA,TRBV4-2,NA,TGTGCCAGCAGCCAAGGGGAACTAGGCGACGAGCAGTACTTC,CASSQGELGDEQYF
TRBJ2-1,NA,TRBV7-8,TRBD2,TGTGCCAGCAGCTTATCGGGACTAGCGGGGAGAAGCAATGAGCAGTTCTTC,CASSLSGLAGRSNEQFF
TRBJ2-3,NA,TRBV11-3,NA,TGTGCCAGCAGCTCCTATACAGATACGCAGTATTTT,CASSSYTDTQYF
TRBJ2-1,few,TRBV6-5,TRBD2,TGTGCCAGCAGTTACCAACTAGCGGGGGGTGAGCAGTTCTTC,CASSYQLAGGEQFF
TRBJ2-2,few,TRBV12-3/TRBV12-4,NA,TGTGCCAGCAGGGCATTCGACACCGGGGAGCTGTTTTTT,CASRAFDTGELFF
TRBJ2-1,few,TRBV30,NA,TGTGCCTGGAGTGAGGGATGGAGCGGAGTGGGGTTCTTC,CAWSEGWSGVGFF
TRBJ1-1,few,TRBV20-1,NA,TGCAGTGCTTCGGACAGCAACACTGAAGCTTTCTTT,CSASDSNTEAFF
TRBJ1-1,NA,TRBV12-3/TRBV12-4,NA,TGTGCCAGCAGTCAAACAGGGTTCACTGAAGCTTTCTTT,CASSQTGFTEAFF
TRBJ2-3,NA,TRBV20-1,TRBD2,TGCAGTGCTAGGCGGGGCGGGAGGGTCAAATCTAGCACAGATACGCAGTATTTT,CSARRGGRVKSSTDTQYF
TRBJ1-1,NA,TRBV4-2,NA,TGTGCCAGCAGCCAACTCGAGGGATTGAACACTGAAGCTTTCTTT,CASSQLEGLNTEAFF
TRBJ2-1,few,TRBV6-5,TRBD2,TGTGCCAGCACTCAGGCTAGCGGTACATATAGTGAGCAGTTCTTC,CASTQASGTYSEQFF
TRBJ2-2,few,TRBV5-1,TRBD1,TGCGCCAGCAGCCATGGGACAGAATGGCCCGGGGAGCTGTTTTTT,CASSHGTEWPGELFF
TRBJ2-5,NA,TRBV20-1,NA,TGCAGTGCTAGAGAAGACCAGACGGAGACCCAGTACTTC,CSAREDQTETQYF
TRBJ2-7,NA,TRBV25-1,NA,TGTGCCAGCAGACAGAGCAACTACGAGCAGTACTTC,CASRQSNYEQYF